A single sample is the source of the 11 T cell receptor beta chains below, sequenced in a study of T cell repertoires in cytomegalovirus infection. MiXCR, applied by TCRdb to the reads, yields one record per CDR3 protein. The table includes a few hundred thousand distinct CDR3 sequences, about a sixth detected once. The sample was PBMCs. These receptor sequences come from a human donor in good health (CMV status not recorded). Some clones in this sample may be carry-over from other donors' samples.

The J gene is TRBJ1-1, the V gene TRBV5-1; 7 nucleotides agree with TRBD1. The CDR3 contains 14 residues. Germline CDR1 SGHRS, CDR2 YFSETQ. V lost 0 bases, J lost 5 bases, and 4 bases stayed unmatched. CDR3 region: CASSLEQGWTEAFF. The CDR3 coding sequence is TGCGCCAGCAGCTTGGAACAGGGGTGGACTGAAGCTTTCTTT.

This clonotype was seen only a few times. CDR3 sequence reads: CASSYSQVSNQPQHF. The CDR3, as DNA: TGTGCCAGCAGTTACTCGCAGGTTAGCAATCAGCCCCAGCATTTT. V gene TRBV6-5 combines with J gene TRBJ1-5; D is undetermined. The CDR3 is 15 amino acids. CDR1 is MNHEY, CDR2 SVGAGI, per germline. V dropped 0 bases and J dropped 0 bases, with 6 bases sitting between them.

This chain uses TRBV20-1 with TRBJ2-1; 8 positions agree with TRBD2. CDR3 size: 15 residues. The junction had 5 bases not matched to a gene; V was cut back by 0 bases and J by 4 bases. The germline gives CDR1 DFQATT, CDR2 SNEGSKA (reference sequence). CDR3 sequence reads: CSAREAGGRYNEQFF. DNA for the CDR3: TGCAGTGCTAGAGAGGCGGGGGGCAGGTACAATGAGCAGTTCTTC.

The V call is TRBV20-1, the J call TRBJ2-1; D is ambiguous. Trimming removed 7 bases from V and 0 bases from J, with 13 bases in between. CDR1 and CDR2 (germline): DFQATT, SNEGSKA (reference sequence). There are 14 residues in the CDR3. CDR3 loop: CSVVVISSYNEQFF. The CDR3, as DNA: TGCAGTGTAGTGGTAATTAGCTCCTACAATGAGCAGTTCTTC.

Only a few counts were recorded for this clonotype. The chain carries TRBV29-1 and TRBJ2-1, with a weak D call TRBD1 (6 bases). V lost 7 bases to trimming and J lost 3 bases, with 13 bases between them. The CDR3 contains 13 residues. The V gene's germline CDR1 is SQVTM and CDR2 ANQGSEA. The CDR3 DNA reads TGCAGCGCAAATGGACAGCGCTACAATGAGCAGTTCTTC. Its translation: CSANGQRYNEQFF.

The genes are TRBV15 and TRBJ1-1, with D perhaps TRBD1 (5 bases). V lost 1 base and J 2 bases, leaving 8 bases between the germline ends. The CDR3 has 14 amino acids. Germline lookup yields CDR1 LNHNV and CDR2 YYDKDF (reference sequence). The CDR3 DNA reads as TGTGCCACCAGCAGAGCAGGGAGTAACACTGAAGCTTTCTTT. Encoded protein: CATSRAGSNTEAFF.

This clonotype was detected a few times. V gene TRBV2 combines with J gene TRBJ2-2; TRBD1 aligns across 7 bases. The CDR3 totals 14 residues. Germline CDR1 is SNHLY and CDR2 is FYNNEI. V lost 10 bases and J lost 1; bases outside the gene matches: 6. CDR3 sequence: CAIRQGVNTGELFF. For the CDR3, the DNA is TGTGCCATAAGACAGGGCGTGAACACCGGGGAGCTGTTTTTT.

The chain joins TRBV3-1 to TRBJ2-1, with TRBD1 matching over 8 bases. The junction had 12 bases not matched to a gene; V was cut back by 1 base and J by 10 bases. Germline V gives CDR1 LGHDT, CDR2 YNNKEL (reference sequence). The CDR3 is 16 amino acids. The chain's CDR3 is CASSQVPGQGRFEQFF. CDR3 DNA sequence: TGTGCCAGCAGCCAAGTTCCAGGACAGGGAAGGTTCGAGCAGTTCTTC.

This clonotype has at least ten counts. The J gene is TRBJ2-7, the V gene TRBV7-2; tentative D call: TRBD1 (6 bases). V lost 6 bases and J lost 2, with 11 bases in between. In germline, CDR1 is SGHTA, CDR2 FQGNSA. CDR3 length equals 13 residues. The CDR3 bases are TGTGCCAGCAGGGCCGGACAGACCTACGAGCAGTACTTC. This translates into CASRAGQTYEQYF. The full variable domain, in which reference TRBV7-2 and TRBJ2-7 provide the parts outside the CDR3, is GAGVSQSPSNKVTEKGKDVELRCDPISGHTALYWYRQSLGQGLEFLIYFQGNSAPDKSGLPSDRFSAERTGGSVSTLTIQRTQQEDSAVYLCASRAGQTYEQYFGPGTRLTVT.

Ten or more counts support this clonotype. At one boundary the junction diverges from the germline segment, which might be a read error. This chain uses TRBV7-2 with TRBJ2-1, with 9 bases matching TRBD1. Germline V gene data show CDR1 as SGHTA and CDR2 as FQGNSA. There are 13 residues in the CDR3. CDR3 loop: CASSLRQGGGSVF. The DNA of the CDR3 is TGTGCCAGCAGCTTAAGACAGGGGGGGGGGTCGGTCTTC. The full variable domain, rest sourced from reference TRBV7-2 and TRBJ2-1, is GAGVSQSPSNKVTEKGKDVELRCDPISGHTALYWYRQSLGQGLEFLIYFQGNSAPDKSGLPSDRFSAERTGGSVSTLTIQRTQQEDSAVYLCASSLRQGGGSVFGPGTRLTVL.

This clonotype was seen many times. This chain uses TRBV7-2 with TRBJ1-6; D gene ambiguous. V dropped 1 base and J dropped 12 bases, with 13 bases sitting between them. This CDR3 comprises 14 residues. Germline V gives CDR1 SGHTA, CDR2 FQGNSA. CDR3 sequence: CASSLGGGLGPLHF. CDR3 nucleotide sequence: TGTGCCAGCAGCTTAGGGGGAGGTCTGGGACCCCTCCACTTT.